This T cell receptor beta chain was recovered during a study of identical twins. Study-wide findings and caveats: Insertion counts were lower in abundant cord blood beta clonotypes, a trend that memory repertoires did not show.

In its sample, this clonotype was seen a few times. The antigen is undetermined. There were only healthy Caucasians among the donors. Germline CDR1 reads KGHSH; CDR2 reads LQKENI. The CDR3 runs to 16 residues. The V and J ends lost 0 bases and 6 bases respectively, with 14 bases between them. A template switching step contributed a universal primer site, while unique molecular identifiers were present in the cDNA. Each CDR3 protein is one row after TCRdb ran MiXCR on the 5' RACE reads. In the table there are 500,000 to 600,000 distinct CDR3 sequences, around 20% of which are singletons. Separately, the same data were catalogued under a study of T cells expressing NK-cell markers.

This clonotype originated in a woman between 18 and 29 years old in good health. The sample taken for sequencing was CD4+ T cells sorted from blood. This sequence joins TRBV18 and TRBJ2-2; D may correspond to TRBD1 or TRBD2 (5 bases each). CDR3 region: CASSPPGLARPGELFF. CDR3 DNA: TGTGCCAGCTCACCACCGGGGCTAGCAAGGCCCGGGGAGCTGTTTTTT.